Listed below are T cell receptor beta chains from one sample, sequenced in a study of T cells in Graves' hyperthyroidism and ophthalmopathy. TCRdb called the multiplex PCR reads again in MiXCR, with one record for every CDR3 protein. The sample carries about 340,000 distinct CDR3 sequences, 18% recorded once. Input material: blood. These receptors originate from a woman aged 45 to 65 with Graves' hyperthyroidism. Each CDR3 is given with its conserved first and last residue. D genes are given only for firm matches. The listing skips clone size in some rows; elsewhere it reads once, few, many or a size class.

len: 15; d_gene: TRBD1; j_gene: TRBJ1-5; abundance: many; v_gene: TRBV19; CDR3nt: TGTGCCAGTAGTGAAGGACAGGGGAAGAATCAGCCCCAGCATTTT; CDR3aa: CASSEGQGKNQPQHF
len: 13; d_gene: -; j_gene: TRBJ1-5; abundance: few; v_gene: TRBV19; CDR3nt: TGTGCCAGTAGTATTGGTCAAAATCAGCCCCAGCATTTT; CDR3aa: CASSIGQNQPQHF
len: 13; d_gene: TRBD1; j_gene: TRBJ1-1; abundance: few; v_gene: TRBV6-1; CDR3nt: TGTGCCAGCGAAGGACAGGGAGCCACTGAAGCTTTCTTT; CDR3aa: CASEGQGATEAFF
len: 14; d_gene: -; j_gene: TRBJ1-2; abundance: -; v_gene: TRBV12-3/TRBV12-4; CDR3nt: TGTGCCAGCAGTTTGACAGGAGCCTACTATGGCTACACCTTC; CDR3aa: CASSLTGAYYGYTF
len: 17; d_gene: TRBD1; j_gene: TRBJ1-1; abundance: many; v_gene: TRBV5-1; CDR3nt: TGCGCCAGCAGCCCGGGGACAGGGGGGATACTGAACACTGAAGCTTTCTTT; CDR3aa: CASSPGTGGILNTEAFF
len: 13; d_gene: TRBD1; j_gene: TRBJ1-1; abundance: few; v_gene: TRBV19; CDR3nt: TGTGCCACCTCTCAGACAGGGGGCACTGAAGCTTTCTTT; CDR3aa: CATSQTGGTEAFF
len: 17; d_gene: TRBD1; j_gene: TRBJ2-3; abundance: few; v_gene: TRBV5-1; CDR3nt: TGCGCCAGCAGCTTGGGGTTTGGGACAGCTAGCACAGATACGCAGTATTTT; CDR3aa: CASSLGFGTASTDTQYF
len: 13; d_gene: -; j_gene: TRBJ2-5; abundance: -; v_gene: TRBV19; CDR3nt: TGTGCCAGTAGCAACCAGGGGAAAGAGACCCAGTACTTC; CDR3aa: CASSNQGKETQYF
len: 18; d_gene: -; j_gene: TRBJ1-2; abundance: many; v_gene: TRBV6-1; CDR3nt: TGTGCCAGCAGTTACGCGGGGGGTTCCCAGGCTCGATCATATGGCTACACCTTC; CDR3aa: CASSYAGGSQARSYGYTF
len: 15; d_gene: -; j_gene: TRBJ1-6; abundance: -; v_gene: TRBV6-2/TRBV6-3; CDR3nt: TGTGCCAGCAGTTACTCGATTGGCAGAAATTCACCCCTCCACTTT; CDR3aa: CASSYSIGRNSPLHF
len: 16; d_gene: -; j_gene: TRBJ1-5; abundance: few; v_gene: TRBV7-8; CDR3nt: TGTGCCAGCAGCTTCTTCGCGGGGAGGAGCAATCAGCCCCAGCATTTT; CDR3aa: CASSFFAGRSNQPQHF
len: 13; d_gene: -; j_gene: TRBJ1-1; abundance: -; v_gene: TRBV29-1; CDR3nt: TGCAGCGTTGTAACGCAGGTGAACACTGAAGCTTTCTTT; CDR3aa: CSVVTQVNTEAFF
len: 14; d_gene: -; j_gene: TRBJ2-7; abundance: few; v_gene: TRBV7-8; CDR3nt: TGTGCCAGCAGCGTTACAAGGACGGACTCCGAGCAGTACTTC; CDR3aa: CASSVTRTDSEQYF
len: 15; d_gene: -; j_gene: TRBJ1-6; abundance: few; v_gene: TRBV27; CDR3nt: TGTGCCAGCAGTTTACGGGGAGATGTGAGATCACCCCTCCACTTT; CDR3aa: CASSLRGDVRSPLHF
len: 13; d_gene: TRBD1; j_gene: TRBJ2-7; abundance: few; v_gene: TRBV5-6; CDR3nt: TGTGCCAGCAGCGGGGGACAGGGCTACGAGCAGTACTTC; CDR3aa: CASSGGQGYEQYF
len: 12; d_gene: TRBD1; j_gene: TRBJ1-1; abundance: once; v_gene: TRBV6-1; CDR3nt: TGTGCCAGCAGCACGACAGGGGAGAGAGCTTTCTTT; CDR3aa: CASSTTGERAFF
len: 15; d_gene: -; j_gene: TRBJ2-7; abundance: -; v_gene: TRBV7-9; CDR3nt: TGTGCCAGCAGCACCGGGGTTGGGGGGAAGGACGAGCAGTACTTC; CDR3aa: CASSTGVGGKDEQYF
len: 15; d_gene: TRBD1; j_gene: TRBJ1-2; abundance: few; v_gene: TRBV7-9; CDR3nt: TGTGCCAGCAGCGACGGACAGGCCCCTAACTATGGCTACACCTTC; CDR3aa: CASSDGQAPNYGYTF
len: 14; d_gene: TRBD2; j_gene: TRBJ2-2; abundance: -; v_gene: TRBV28; CDR3nt: TGTGCCAGCAAACCATTTAGCGGGACCGGGGAGCTGTTTTTT; CDR3aa: CASKPFSGTGELFF
len: 17; d_gene: -; j_gene: TRBJ1-1; abundance: many; v_gene: TRBV30; CDR3nt: TGTGCCTGGAGCCACTCGACCGGGGGGGATCCGAACACTGAAGCTTTCTTT; CDR3aa: CAWSHSTGGDPNTEAFF
len: 15; d_gene: -; j_gene: TRBJ2-2; abundance: few; v_gene: TRBV10-1; CDR3nt: TGCGCCAGCGCAGCACGGACAGAGCTTACCGGGGAGCTGTTTTTT; CDR3aa: CASAARTELTGELFF
len: 12; d_gene: -; j_gene: TRBJ1-2; abundance: many; v_gene: TRBV6-1; CDR3nt: TGTGCCAGCAGGAGCACAGGGTATGGCTACACCTTC; CDR3aa: CASRSTGYGYTF
len: 15; d_gene: -; j_gene: TRBJ1-1; abundance: many; v_gene: TRBV11-2; CDR3nt: TGTGCCAGCAGCTTAGTGGGGGGGGAGGGCACTGAAGCTTTCTTT; CDR3aa: CASSLVGGEGTEAFF
len: 15; d_gene: TRBD1; j_gene: TRBJ2-2; abundance: -; v_gene: TRBV19; CDR3nt: TGTGCCAGTATAAATAGACAGGGGAGGACCGGGGAGCTGTTTTTT; CDR3aa: CASINRQGRTGELFF
len: 13; d_gene: -; j_gene: TRBJ1-1; abundance: -; v_gene: TRBV27; CDR3nt: TGTGCCAGCAGAAGCTCCGGGACAAGGGCGGGCTTCTTT; CDR3aa: CASRSSGTRAGFF
len: 13; d_gene: -; j_gene: TRBJ1-1; abundance: few; v_gene: TRBV27; CDR3nt: TGTGCCAGCAGTTTTACAGTGAGGACTGAAGCTTTCTTT; CDR3aa: CASSFTVRTEAFF
len: 13; d_gene: -; j_gene: TRBJ1-4; abundance: many; v_gene: TRBV20-1; CDR3nt: TGCAGTGCTAGGGTCGCTGGCGGTGAAAAACTGTTTTTT; CDR3aa: CSARVAGGEKLFF
len: 14; d_gene: TRBD1; j_gene: TRBJ2-5; abundance: many; v_gene: TRBV2; CDR3nt: TGTGCCAGCAGTACTGACAGGGACCAAGAGACCCAGTACTTC; CDR3aa: CASSTDRDQETQYF
len: 18; d_gene: TRBD2; j_gene: TRBJ2-3; abundance: many; v_gene: TRBV7-2; CDR3nt: TGTGCCAGCAGCTTGGGACTAGCGGTTACTGGAGGGGGAGATACGCAGTATTTT; CDR3aa: CASSLGLAVTGGGDTQYF
len: 16; d_gene: TRBD2; j_gene: TRBJ2-3; abundance: many; v_gene: TRBV6-6; CDR3nt: TGTGCCAGCAGTTACACCTCAATAGCGGGGGGGAATACGCAGTATTTT; CDR3aa: CASSYTSIAGGNTQYF
len: 14; d_gene: -; j_gene: TRBJ2-4; abundance: -; v_gene: TRBV28; CDR3nt: TGTGCCAGCAGTTTATCGGGGGTCGGAAACATTCAGTACTTC; CDR3aa: CASSLSGVGNIQYF
len: 14; d_gene: -; j_gene: TRBJ1-1; abundance: -; v_gene: TRBV20-1; CDR3nt: TGCAGTGCTAGAGGGGATCAGGGGCAGACTGAAGCTTTCTTT; CDR3aa: CSARGDQGQTEAFF
len: 12; d_gene: -; j_gene: TRBJ2-3; abundance: many; v_gene: TRBV2; CDR3nt: TGTGCCAGCACCCGGGGACCAGATACGCAGTATTTT; CDR3aa: CASTRGPDTQYF
len: 14; d_gene: -; j_gene: TRBJ2-1; abundance: -; v_gene: TRBV11-2; CDR3nt: TGTGCCAGCAGTCACGGGACGGCCTACAATGAGCAGTTCTTC; CDR3aa: CASSHGTAYNEQFF
len: 14; d_gene: -; j_gene: TRBJ2-1; abundance: many; v_gene: TRBV6-1; CDR3nt: TGTGCCAGTCAGCTAACAGGGACCTACAATGAGCAGTTCTTC; CDR3aa: CASQLTGTYNEQFF
len: 16; d_gene: -; j_gene: TRBJ2-2; abundance: -; v_gene: TRBV5-1; CDR3nt: TGCGCCAGCAGGGCCCTTCTAGGTGAAGGCACCGGGGAGCTGTTTTTT; CDR3aa: CASRALLGEGTGELFF
len: 14; d_gene: -; j_gene: TRBJ1-6; abundance: many; v_gene: TRBV5-1; CDR3nt: TGCGCCAGCAGCTTGGCTAGGGGAGATGCACCCCTCCACTTT; CDR3aa: CASSLARGDAPLHF
len: 15; d_gene: -; j_gene: TRBJ2-3; abundance: many; v_gene: TRBV20-1; CDR3nt: TGCAGTTTAGAGGGGGACTTATCTAGCACAGATACGCAGTATTTT; CDR3aa: CSLEGDLSSTDTQYF
len: 18; d_gene: -; j_gene: TRBJ2-6; abundance: -; v_gene: TRBV6-1; CDR3nt: TGTGCCAGCAGTGAATTTCGCGGTCGGGCCTCTGGGGCCAACGTCCTGACTTTC; CDR3aa: CASSEFRGRASGANVLTF
len: 14; d_gene: -; j_gene: TRBJ1-4; abundance: -; v_gene: TRBV30; CDR3nt: TGTGCCTGGAGTGGGACTTCTGAAAATGAAAAACTGTTTTTT; CDR3aa: CAWSGTSENEKLFF